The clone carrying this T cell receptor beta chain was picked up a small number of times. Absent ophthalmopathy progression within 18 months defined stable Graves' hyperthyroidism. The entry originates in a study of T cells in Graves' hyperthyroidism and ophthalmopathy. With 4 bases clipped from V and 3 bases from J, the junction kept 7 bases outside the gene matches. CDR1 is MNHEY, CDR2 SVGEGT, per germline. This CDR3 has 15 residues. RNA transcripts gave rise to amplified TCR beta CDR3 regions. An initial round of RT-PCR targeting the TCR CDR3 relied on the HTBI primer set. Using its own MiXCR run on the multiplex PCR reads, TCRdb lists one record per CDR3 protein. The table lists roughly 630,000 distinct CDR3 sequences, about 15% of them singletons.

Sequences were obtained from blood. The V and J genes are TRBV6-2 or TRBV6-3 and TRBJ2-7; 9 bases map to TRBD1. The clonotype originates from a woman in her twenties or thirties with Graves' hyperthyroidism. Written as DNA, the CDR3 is TGTGCCAGCAGTTCCACCGGGACAGGGTTCTACGAGCAGTACTTC. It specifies CASSSTGTGFYEQYF.